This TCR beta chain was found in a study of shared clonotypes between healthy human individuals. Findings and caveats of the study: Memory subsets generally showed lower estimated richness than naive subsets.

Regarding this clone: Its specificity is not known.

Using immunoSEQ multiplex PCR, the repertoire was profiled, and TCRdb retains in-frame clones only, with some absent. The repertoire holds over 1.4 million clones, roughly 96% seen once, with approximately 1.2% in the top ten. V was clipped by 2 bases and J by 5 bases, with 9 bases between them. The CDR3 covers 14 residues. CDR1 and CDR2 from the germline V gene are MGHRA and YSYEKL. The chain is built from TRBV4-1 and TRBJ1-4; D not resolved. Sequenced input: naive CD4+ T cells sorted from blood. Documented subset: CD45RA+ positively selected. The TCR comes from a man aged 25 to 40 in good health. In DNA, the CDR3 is TGCGCCAGCAGCCAATACAGTGTGAATGAAAAACTGTTTTTT. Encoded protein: CASSQYSVNEKLFF.